Listed here are 29 T cell receptor beta chains from one sample, sequenced in a study of cytomegalovirus exposure and HLA in healthy donors. In the PCR, 60 Vbeta and 13 Jbeta primers were used. TCRdb's table, derived via immunoSEQ multiplex PCR, lists solely in-frame clones and lacks some. The sample consists of about 120,000 clones, roughly 70% of them appearing once. The sequencing sample was made of PBMCs. The receptors originated from a woman in her thirties or forties in good health and CMV-seropositive.

The V call is TRBV27, the J call TRBJ2-1; D is ambiguous. Germline CDR1 reads MNHEY; CDR2 reads SMNVEV (reference sequence). The CDR3 runs 11 residues. Between the trimmed V and J ends, which lost 7 bases and 4 bases, there was a span of 5 bases. The CDR3 bases are TGTGCCAGCACCAATTACAATGAGCAGTTCTTC. Its protein product is CASTNYNEQFF.

This chain joins TRBV30 and TRBJ1-1; a possible D gene is TRBD1 (6 bases). CDR3 length equals 14 residues. Germline-derived CDR1 and CDR2 are GTSNPN and SVGIG (reference sequence). V dropped 1 base and J dropped 5 bases, with 14 bases sitting between them. CDR3 in amino acids: CAWSATGSFTEAFF. The DNA of the CDR3 is TGTGCCTGGAGTGCGACAGGTTCTTTTACTGAAGCTTTCTTT. The entire variable domain, with the rest obtained from reference TRBV30 and TRBJ1-1, is as follows: SQTIHQWPATLVQPVGSPLSLECTVEGTSNPNLYWYRQAAGRGLQLLFYSVGIGQISSEVPQNLSASRPQDRQFILSSKKLLLSDSGFYLCAWSATGSFTEAFFGQGTRLTVV.

This chain uses TRBV7-9 with TRBJ2-1, with TRBD2 matching 12 bases. V trimming: 2 bases; J trimming: 13 bases; junction bases outside the gene matches: 15. CDR1 and CDR2 (germline): SEHNR, FQNEAQ (reference sequence). This CDR3 comprises 17 residues. CDR3 residues: CASSLSLLAGGLDGQFF. CDR3 DNA: TGTGCCAGCAGCTTATCCCTTCTAGCGGGAGGGCTAGATGGTCAGTTCTTC.

This clone is a singleton in its sample. V is TRBV30 and J is TRBJ2-6, with TRBD2 identical over 7 bases. The germline CDR1 and CDR2 sequences are GTSNPN and SVGIG (reference sequence). The CDR3 totals 18 residues. V was pared by 3 bases and J by 4 bases, with 15 bases of the junction left unmatched. CDR3 sequence (DNA): TGTGCCTGGAGACCGAAGCGGGGTGGCTTAAAGGGGGCCAACGTCCTGACTTTC. Translation: CAWRPKRGGLKGANVLTF.

The rearrangement links TRBV11-2 to TRBJ1-6; no definite D call. Germline V gene data show CDR1 as SGHAT and CDR2 as FQNNGV. V lost 4 bases and J 6 bases, leaving 16 bases between the germline ends. This CDR3 spans 16 amino acids. The CDR3 protein is CASSSTWEAGNSPLHF. In DNA form, the CDR3 reads TGTGCCAGCAGCTCTACCTGGGAGGCCGGTAATTCACCCCTCCACTTT.

In DNA form, the CDR3 reads TGTGCCAGCAGCTCGGGCCGGCAGGGAGGGATAGATACGCAGTATTTT. Protein sequence: CASSSGRQGGIDTQYF. The chain is built from TRBV5-8 and TRBJ2-3; 7 bases fit TRBD2. CDR1 is SGHTS and CDR2 is YDEGEE in the germline V gene. Trimming at V came to 3 bases and at J to 5 bases, leaving 12 bases not matched to a gene. This CDR3 region has 16 residues.

This clone was seen a handful of times. V is TRBV30 and J is TRBJ2-4, with D possibly matching TRBD1 (6 bases). The CDR3 length is 12 residues. The V gene lost 5 bases and the J gene lost 7 bases, with 12 bases spanning the gap. Germline V gene sequence: CDR1 GTSNPN, CDR2 SVGIG (reference sequence). In nucleotides, the CDR3 is TGTGCCTGGGACACCGGACAGAACATTCAGTACTTC. Encoded protein: CAWDTGQNIQYF.

The rearrangement links TRBV7-2 to TRBJ2-1; 8 bases align to TRBD2. There are 15 residues in the CDR3. V lost 0 bases and J lost 5; bases outside the gene matches: 3. The V gene's germline CDR1 is SGHTA and CDR2 FQGNSA. The CDR3 region is CASSLALAVNNEQFF. The DNA of the CDR3 is TGTGCCAGCAGCTTAGCACTAGCGGTAAACAATGAGCAGTTCTTC.

CDR3 region: CASSEAGTSGRALEQYF. The DNA of the CDR3 is TGTGCCAGCAGCGAGGCCGGGACTAGCGGGAGGGCCCTCGAGCAGTACTTC. V and J are TRBV21-1 and TRBJ2-7; no DNA check was done on the table's D call, TRBD2. TRBV21-1 is a pseudogene. This CDR3 has 17 amino acids.

The chain couples TRBV4-2 to TRBJ1-2; 7 positions agree with TRBD1. Germline V gives CDR1 LGHNA, CDR2 YNFKEQ. After removal of 1 base from V and 8 bases from J, the junction contained 7 bases not matched to a gene. The length of the CDR3 is 14 residues. CDR3 in amino acids: CASSQVTTGFGYTF. CDR3 sequence (DNA): TGTGCCAGCAGCCAAGTTACGACAGGGTTCGGCTACACCTTC.

This chain links TRBV5-4 with TRBJ2-1; D remains ambiguous. This CDR3 spans 16 amino acids. V was pared by 0 bases and J by 3 bases, with 13 bases between. CDR1 is SGHNT and CDR2 is YYREEE in the germline V gene (reference sequence). This chain's CDR3 is CASSLERRGIYNEQFF. As DNA, the CDR3 is TGTGCCAGCAGCTTGGAGAGGCGAGGCATCTACAATGAGCAGTTCTTC. Full variable domain (missing parts from reference TRBV5-4 and TRBJ2-1): ETGVTQSPTHLIKTRGQQVTLRCSSQSGHNTVSWYQQALGQGPQFIFQYYREEENGRGNFPPRFSGLQFPNYSSELNVNALELDDSALYLCASSLERRGIYNEQFFGPGTRLTVL.

This chain uses TRBV30 with TRBJ1-2, with TRBD1 matching over 8 bases. There are 14 residues in the CDR3. V gave up 2 bases and J gave up 4 bases; unmatched junction bases: 6. Per germline, CDR1 GTSNPN and CDR2 SVGIG (reference sequence). The chain's CDR3 is CAWSRRGPSYGYTF. CDR3 coding DNA: TGTGCCTGGAGTCGCAGGGGGCCCTCCTATGGCTACACCTTC.

The V and J genes are TRBV9 and TRBJ2-7; 11 bases line up with TRBD2. This CDR3 has 15 residues. Germline assignment: CDR1 SGDLS and CDR2 YYNGEE. J was trimmed by 2 bases and V by 3 bases; bases with no gene match: 4. The CDR3: CASSEGLAVTYEQYF. The CDR3 DNA is TGTGCCAGCAGCGAGGGACTAGCGGTCACCTACGAGCAGTACTTC.

CDR3 DNA sequence: TGTGCCAGCAGCCCTACCCGACAGGTTAGGCCCAAAAACATTCAGTACTTC. Translation gives CASSPTRQVRPKNIQYF. This rearrangement joins TRBV5-6 to TRBJ2-4; D is perhaps TRBD1 (6 bases). V dropped 4 bases and J dropped 2 bases, with 19 bases sitting between them. CDR1 is SGHDT, CDR2 YYEEEE, per germline. The CDR3 contains 17 residues.

The rearrangement uses TRBV9 and TRBJ2-5; TRBD1 is a possible D gene (5 bases). The CDR3 has 15 amino acids. The V gene lost 2 bases and the J gene lost 0 bases, with 11 bases spanning the gap. Germline CDR1 and CDR2: SGDLS and YYNGEE. CDR3 protein: CASSVSQGYQETQYF. CDR3 sequence (DNA): TGTGCCAGCAGCGTTTCCCAGGGCTACCAAGAGACCCAGTACTTC.

This clone turned up a few times. Germline and junction disagree at one end, which may indicate a read error. This chain uses TRBV7-2 with TRBJ1-2; D not certain. Germline assignment: CDR1 SGHTA and CDR2 FQGNSA. CDR3 length equals 14 residues. CDR3 sequence reads: CASSLEIRYNEVAF. The CDR3 bases are TGTGCCAGCAGCTTAGAAATCCGGTACAACGAGGTCGCCTTC.

The gene calls are TRBV5-1 and TRBJ2-1, with 10 nucleotides matching TRBD1. CDR3 length equals 14 residues. V dropped 5 bases and J dropped 2; count of bases not matched to a gene: 1. From germline, CDR1 is SGHRS and CDR2 YFSETQ. The CDR3 here is CASRGTGAYNEQFF. In DNA, the CDR3 is TGCGCCAGCAGGGGGACAGGGGCCTACAATGAGCAGTTCTTC.

This clone was found a few times. The chain carries TRBV11-2 and TRBJ2-1; 7 bases line up with TRBD2. V lost 5 bases to trimming and J lost 0 bases; unmatched junction nucleotides: 7. The germline V gene encodes CDR1 SGHAT and CDR2 FQNNGV. The CDR3 loop spans 16 amino acids. The chain's CDR3 is CASSPPGGSSYNEQFF. In nucleotides, the CDR3 is TGTGCCAGCAGCCCCCCGGGCGGGAGCTCCTACAATGAGCAGTTCTTC.

This clone occurred once. The chain is built from TRBV6-5 and TRBJ2-1; D ambiguous. Trimming shortened V by 7 bases and J by 0 bases, and 7 bases separated the two germline ends. CDR1 and CDR2 from the germline V gene are MNHEY and SVGAGI. The CDR3 is 13 residues long. CDR3 nucleotides: TGTGCCAGCACCCCGAGCTCCTACAATGAGCAGTTCTTC. Protein product: CASTPSSYNEQFF.

V usage is TRBV25-1 and J usage is TRBJ2-6; D perhaps matches TRBD2 (5 bases). Trimming pared 2 bases from V and 4 bases from J, leaving 12 bases between. The CDR3 length is 16 residues. CDR1 MGHDK and CDR2 SYGVNS come from the germline V gene. The CDR3 DNA is TGTGCCAGCAGTGAACTACTAGGGTCCGGGGCCAACGTCCTGACTTTC. Residues: CASSELLGSGANVLTF.

Here the CDR3 reads CASSYLTGSYEQYF. In DNA, the CDR3 is TGTGCCAGCAGTTACCTGACAGGCTCCTACGAGCAGTACTTC. The V and J genes are TRBV6-5 and TRBJ2-7, with D possibly matching TRBD1 (6 bases). CDR1 and CDR2 (germline): MNHEY, SVGAGI. The CDR3 sequence is 14 residues long. V lost 2 bases and J lost 0, with 8 bases in between.

The gene calls are TRBV2 and TRBJ1-1; D perhaps matches TRBD1 (5 bases). The CDR3 is made up of 15 amino acids. Per germline, CDR1 SNHLY and CDR2 FYNNEI. The CDR3 loop is CAPAVKGVRDTEAFF. The CDR3 bases are TGTGCGCCAGCAGTGAAAGGGGTAAGAGACACTGAAGCTTTCTTT.

The chain has TRBV19 and TRBJ2-5; maybe TRBD2 (5 bases). Germline assignment: CDR1 LNHDA and CDR2 SQIVND (reference sequence). The CDR3 sequence is 13 residues long. V gave up 5 bases and J gave up 5 bases, with 12 bases separating them. The CDR3: CASSPRIAETQYF. CDR3 nucleotide sequence: TGTGCCAGTAGTCCCCGGATAGCGGAGACCCAGTACTTC.

V and J are TRBV27 and TRBJ2-7; 9 bases are shared with TRBD1. Germline V gives CDR1 MNHEY, CDR2 SMNVEV (reference sequence). This CDR3 comprises 15 residues. V trimming: 6 bases; J trimming: 3 bases; junction bases outside the gene matches: 9. The CDR3 is CASSFLRDRDYEQYF. The CDR3 DNA is TGTGCCAGCAGCTTCTTGCGGGACAGGGACTACGAGCAGTACTTC.

This rearrangement joins TRBV6-5 to TRBJ1-2, with D possibly TRBD1 on 5 matching bases. Germline CDR1 is MNHEY and CDR2 is SVGAGI. V lost 5 bases and J 4 bases, leaving 11 bases between the germline ends. CDR3 length: 13 amino acids. CDR3 sequence (DNA): TGTGCCAGCAGTCGAACCACAGGCTATGGCTACACCTTC. The encoded protein is CASSRTTGYGYTF.

The rearrangement uses TRBV7-9 and TRBJ2-1, with D uncertain. This CDR3 has 12 amino acids. The germline V gene has CDR1 SEHNR and CDR2 FQNEAQ (reference sequence). V was trimmed by 5 bases and J by 8 bases, leaving 10 bases between them. Written as DNA, the CDR3 is TGTGCCAGCAGCCCTACTCTTCATGAGCAGTTCTTC. It yields the protein CASSPTLHEQFF.

V usage is TRBV9 and J usage is TRBJ2-1, with TRBD2 identical over 10 bases. V lost 0 bases and J lost 8; bases outside the gene matches: 11. Germline V gene lookup returns CDR1 SGDLS and CDR2 YYNGEE. The CDR3 is made up of 17 amino acids. In DNA, the CDR3 is TGTGCCAGCAGCGTAGATCCAGCGGGAGGGCCTGTCGATGAGCAGTTCTTC. It translates to CASSVDPAGGPVDEQFF.

The V call is TRBV7-2, the J call TRBJ2-5, with 11 bases matching TRBD1. The ends lost 5 bases at V and 5 bases at J; junction bases unmatched: 10. In germline, CDR1 is SGHTA, CDR2 FQGNSA. The CDR3 is 16 residues long. This chain's CDR3 is CASSQTTGTGGETQYF. CDR3 DNA sequence: TGTGCCAGCAGCCAGACAACCGGGACAGGGGGGGAGACCCAGTACTTC.

The V gene is TRBV12-5, the J gene TRBJ2-3, with D unclear. Looked up from germline, CDR1 is LGHNT and CDR2 is FRNRAP. Trimming took 6 bases from V and 1 from J, leaving 11 bases between them. The CDR3 contains 14 residues. CDR3: CASGKIPGTDTQYF. CDR3 coding DNA: TGTGCTAGTGGAAAAATACCGGGCACAGATACGCAGTATTTT. Full variable domain (missing parts from reference TRBV12-5 and TRBJ2-3): DARVTQTPRHKVTEMGQEVTMRCQPILGHNTVFWYRQTMMQGLELLAYFRNRAPLDDSGMPKDRFSAEMPDATLATLKIQPSEPRDSAVYFCASGKIPGTDTQYFGPGTRLTVL.